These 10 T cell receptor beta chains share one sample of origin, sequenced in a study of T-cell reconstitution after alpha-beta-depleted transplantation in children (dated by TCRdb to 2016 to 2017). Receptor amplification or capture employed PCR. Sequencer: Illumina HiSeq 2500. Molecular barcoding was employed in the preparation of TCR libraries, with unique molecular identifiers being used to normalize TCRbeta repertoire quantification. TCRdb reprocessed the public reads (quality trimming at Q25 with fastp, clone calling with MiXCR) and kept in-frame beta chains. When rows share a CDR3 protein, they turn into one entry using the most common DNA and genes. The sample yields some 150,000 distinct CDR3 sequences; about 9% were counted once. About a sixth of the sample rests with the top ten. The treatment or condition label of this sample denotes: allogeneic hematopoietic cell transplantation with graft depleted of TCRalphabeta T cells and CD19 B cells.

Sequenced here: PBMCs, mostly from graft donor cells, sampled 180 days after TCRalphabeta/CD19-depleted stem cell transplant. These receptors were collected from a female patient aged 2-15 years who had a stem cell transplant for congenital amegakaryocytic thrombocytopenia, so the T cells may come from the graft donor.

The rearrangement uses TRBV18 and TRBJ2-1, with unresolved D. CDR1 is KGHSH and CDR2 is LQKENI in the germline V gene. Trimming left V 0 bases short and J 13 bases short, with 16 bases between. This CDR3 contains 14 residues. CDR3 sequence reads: CASSPPSTRKSQFF. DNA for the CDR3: TGTGCCAGCTCACCACCGTCTACCAGAAAATCCCAGTTCTTC.

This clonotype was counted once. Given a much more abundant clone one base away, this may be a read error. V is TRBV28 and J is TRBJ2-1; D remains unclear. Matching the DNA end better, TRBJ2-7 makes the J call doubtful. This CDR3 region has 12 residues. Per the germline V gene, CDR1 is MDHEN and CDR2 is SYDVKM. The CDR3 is CASSSLGHEQYF. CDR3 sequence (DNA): TGTGCCAGCAGTTCCCTGGGCCATGAGCAGTACTTC.

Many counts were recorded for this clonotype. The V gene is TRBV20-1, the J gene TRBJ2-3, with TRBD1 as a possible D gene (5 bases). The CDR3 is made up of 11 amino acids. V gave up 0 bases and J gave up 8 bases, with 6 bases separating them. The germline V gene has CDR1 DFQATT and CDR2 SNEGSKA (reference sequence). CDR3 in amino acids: CSARDRATQYF. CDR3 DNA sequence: TGCAGTGCTAGAGACAGGGCTACGCAGTATTTT.

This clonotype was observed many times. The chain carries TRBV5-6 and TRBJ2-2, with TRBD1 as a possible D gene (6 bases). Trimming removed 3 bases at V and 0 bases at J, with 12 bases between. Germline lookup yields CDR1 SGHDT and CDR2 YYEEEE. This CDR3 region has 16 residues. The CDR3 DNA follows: TGTGCCAGCAGCTCCCTTGGGGGCCCGAACACCGGGGAGCTGTTTTTT. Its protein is CASSSLGGPNTGELFF.

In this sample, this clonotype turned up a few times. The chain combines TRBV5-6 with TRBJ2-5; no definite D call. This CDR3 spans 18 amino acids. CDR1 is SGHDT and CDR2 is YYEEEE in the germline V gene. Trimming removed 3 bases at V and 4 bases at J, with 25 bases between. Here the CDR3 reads CASSYGLLDGLFGETQYF. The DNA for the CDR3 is TGTGCCAGCAGCTACGGGTTGCTGGATGGGTTGTTTGGAGAGACCCAGTACTTC. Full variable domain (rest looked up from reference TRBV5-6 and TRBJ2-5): DAGVTQSPTHLIKTRGQQVTLRCSPKSGHDTVSWYQQALGQGPQFIFQYYEEEERQRGNFPDRFSGHQFPNYSSELNVNALLLGDSALYLCASSYGLLDGLFGETQYFGPGTRLLVL.

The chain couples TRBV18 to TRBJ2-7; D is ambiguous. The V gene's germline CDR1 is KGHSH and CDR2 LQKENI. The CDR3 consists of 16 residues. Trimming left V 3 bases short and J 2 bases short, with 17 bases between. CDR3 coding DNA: TGTGCCAGCTCACCCTCCGGACGCGTATACCCCTACGAGCAGTACTTC. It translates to CASSPSGRVYPYEQYF.

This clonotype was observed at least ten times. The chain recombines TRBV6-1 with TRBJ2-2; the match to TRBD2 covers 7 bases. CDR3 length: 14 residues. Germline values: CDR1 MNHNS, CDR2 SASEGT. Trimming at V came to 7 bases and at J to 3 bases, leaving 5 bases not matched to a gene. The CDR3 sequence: CASTPAGYTGELFF. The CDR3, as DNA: TGTGCCAGCACCCCAGCGGGATACACCGGGGAGCTGTTTTTT.

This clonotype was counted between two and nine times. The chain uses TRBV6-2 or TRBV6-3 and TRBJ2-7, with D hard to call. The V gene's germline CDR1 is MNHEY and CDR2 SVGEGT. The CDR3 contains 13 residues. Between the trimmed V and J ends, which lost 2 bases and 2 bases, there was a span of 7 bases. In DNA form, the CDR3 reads TGTGCCAGCAGTTACCCGCGTACCTACGAGCAGTACTTC. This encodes CASSYPRTYEQYF.

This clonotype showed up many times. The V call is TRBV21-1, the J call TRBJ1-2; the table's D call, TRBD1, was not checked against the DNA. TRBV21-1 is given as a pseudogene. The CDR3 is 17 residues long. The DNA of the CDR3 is TGTGCCAGCAGCACCCTGGGTAGACAGTGCGAATACTATGGCTACACCTTC. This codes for CASSTLGRQCEYYGYTF.

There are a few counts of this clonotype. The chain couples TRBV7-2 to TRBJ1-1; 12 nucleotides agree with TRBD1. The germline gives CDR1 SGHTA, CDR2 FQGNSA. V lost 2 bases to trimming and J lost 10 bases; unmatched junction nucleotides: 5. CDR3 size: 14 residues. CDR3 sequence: CASSLSRDRGRAFF. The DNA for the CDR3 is TGTGCCAGCAGCTTATCCCGGGACAGGGGGCGAGCTTTCTTT. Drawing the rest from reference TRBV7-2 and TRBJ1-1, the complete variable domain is GAGVSQSPSNKVTEKGKDVELRCDPISGHTALYWYRQSLGQGLEFLIYFQGNSAPDKSGLPSDRFSAERTGGSVSTLTIQRTQQEDSAVYLCASSLSRDRGRAFFGQGTRLTVV.